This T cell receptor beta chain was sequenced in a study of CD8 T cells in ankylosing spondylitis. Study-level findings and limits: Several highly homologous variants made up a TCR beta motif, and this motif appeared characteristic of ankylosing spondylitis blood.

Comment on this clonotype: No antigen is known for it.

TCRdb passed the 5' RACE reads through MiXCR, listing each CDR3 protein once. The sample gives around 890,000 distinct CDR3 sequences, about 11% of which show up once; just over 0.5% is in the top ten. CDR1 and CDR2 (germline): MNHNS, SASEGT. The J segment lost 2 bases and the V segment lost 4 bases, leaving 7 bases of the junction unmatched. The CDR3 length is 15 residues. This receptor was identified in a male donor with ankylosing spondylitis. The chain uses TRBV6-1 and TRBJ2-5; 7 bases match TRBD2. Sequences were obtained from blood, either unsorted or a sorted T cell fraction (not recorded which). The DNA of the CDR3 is TGTGCCAGCAGTGTCGGGACTAAGATACAAGAGACCCAGTACTTC. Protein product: CASSVGTKIQETQYF.